The 12 T cell receptor beta chains below were found in one sample sequenced in a study of T cells in women clearing cervical HPV infection. The table came from immunoSEQ multiplex PCR; TCRdb's copy has only in-frame clones and leaves some out. The sample has some 33,000 clones. Sequenced sample: blood buffy coat. Receptor source: a woman between 18 and 70 years old with a cervical HPV16 infection that either progressed to CIN3+ or cleared (not recorded which).

As for this clone: The sequence runs out 3 residues before the end of the CDR3; the remainder is reconstructed from the germline J gene. The chain employs TRBV12-3 or TRBV12-4 and TRBJ2-1; 11 bases are shared with TRBD2. Trimming at V came to 6 bases and at J to 8 bases, leaving 9 bases not matched to a gene. This CDR3 has 15 residues. CDR3 region: CASRPTSGSRYEQFF. CDR3 DNA, as far as it was read: TGTGCCAGCAGACCTACTAGCGGGAGTCGTTATGAG.

As to this clone: An end of the junction does not agree with germline; a read error may underlie this. The read is 3 residues too short to cover the CDR3 end, so that end is filled in from the germline J gene. The identical CDR3 is also encoded by other nucleotide sequences in the sample. The gene calls are TRBV6-1 and TRBJ1-3; TRBD1 agrees at 9 bases. Germline-derived CDR1 and CDR2 are MNHNS and SASEGT. This CDR3 region has 16 residues. CDR3 DNA (partial): TGTGCCAGCAGTGAAGACGTCGGGACAGGGACGAACACT. Protein product: CASSEDVGTGTNT. The CDR3 as a whole reads CASSEDVGTGTNTIYF.

As for this clone: The read halts 3 residues ahead of the CDR3 end, with the missing end drawn from the germline J gene. The chain is built from TRBV5-1 and TRBJ1-5, with a tentative D call TRBD1 (6 bases). Germline lookup yields CDR1 SGHRS and CDR2 YFSETQ. V was cut by 0 bases and J by 7 bases, with 11 bases left in between. The CDR3 loop spans 14 amino acids. The covered CDR3 bases are TGCGCCAGCAGCTTGGTAGGGGGAGACCAGCCC. It yields the protein CASSLVGGDQP. The CDR3 reads in full as CASSLVGGDQPQHF.

Comments on this clone: The read comes to an end 3 residues before the CDR3 does, leaving the germline J gene to fill in the end. The chain couples TRBV5-6 to TRBJ2-3; 13 positions match TRBD2. Germline CDR1 SGHDT, CDR2 YYEEEE. The CDR3 has 15 amino acids. CDR3 sequence: CASSPVGTSGETQYF. CDR3 bases read: TGTGCCAGCAGCCCGGTGGGGACTAGCGGGGAGACG. The whole variable domain, filled in from reference TRBV5-6 and TRBJ2-3, reads DAGVTQSPTHLIKTRGQQVTLRCSPKSGHDTVSWYQQALGQGPQFIFQYYEEEERQRGNFPDRFSGHQFPNYSSELNVNALLLGDSALYLCASSPVGTSGETQYFGPGTRLTVL.

Turning to this clone: The observed sequence ends 3 residues before the CDR3 terminus, with the missing tail filled in from the germline J gene. This chain uses TRBV5-1 with TRBJ2-3, with 10 bases matching TRBD1. Germline CDR1 reads SGHRS; CDR2 reads YFSETQ. This CDR3 has 15 amino acids. The chain's CDR3 is CASSLGTGAEQPQYF. The sequenced part of the CDR3 DNA is TGCGCCAGCAGCTTAGGGACAGGGGCTGAGCAGCCG. The full variable domain, in which reference TRBV5-1 and TRBJ2-3 provide the parts outside the CDR3, is KAGVTQTPRYLIKTRGQQVTLSCSPISGHRSVSWYQQTPGQGLQFLFEYFSETQRNKGNFPGRFSGRQFSNSRSEMNVSTLELGDSALYLCASSLGTGAEQPQYFGPGTRLTVL.

Comment on this clone: The CDR3 end is not reached by the read, which stops 3 residues before it; the germline J gene fills it in. The rearrangement joins TRBV5-6 to TRBJ1-1; D gene unclear. The CDR3 runs 11 residues. Germline CDR1 and CDR2: SGHDT and YYEEEE. The sequenced CDR3 bases are TGTGCCAGCAGCGGCCCACAGATA. Translated, it gives CASSGPQI. The whole CDR3 sequence is CASSGPQIAFF.

Regarding this clone: Read data end 3 residues before the CDR3 end; the end is taken from the germline J gene. V usage is TRBV7-2 and J usage is TRBJ1-2, with D tentatively TRBD1 (5 bases). This CDR3 contains 12 residues. In germline, CDR1 is SGHTA, CDR2 FQGNSA. The part of the CDR3 DNA that was read is TGTGCCAGCAGCTTAGGAGGGGAGACC. This codes for CASSLGGET. The entire CDR3 is CASSLGGETYTF.

On this clone itself: The CDR3 end falls 3 residues outside the read, so it is completed with the germline J gene. The gene calls are TRBV6-1 and TRBJ1-5; a weak D match, TRBD1 (5 bases). The CDR3 consists of 14 residues. With 2 bases removed from V and 5 bases from J, the gap between germline ends came to 10 bases. Looked up from germline, CDR1 is MNHNS and CDR2 is SASEGT. The part of the CDR3 DNA that was read is TGTGCCAGCAGTGAAATGGACAAGCATCAGCCC. Translating it yields CASSEMDKHQP. The complete CDR3 protein is CASSEMDKHQPQHF.

Comments on this clone: The read terminates 3 residues before the CDR3 end, so the remaining end is supplied by the germline J gene. The chain has TRBV29-1 and TRBJ2-3; the match to TRBD2 covers 10 bases. The junction had 18 bases not matched to a gene; V was cut back by 0 bases and J by 0 bases. CDR3 length equals 21 residues. Germline CDR1 and CDR2: SQVTM and ANQGSEA. CDR3 in amino acids: CSVEDFTLGTSGAISTDTQYF. Partial CDR3 DNA: TGCAGCGTTGAAGATTTTACCCTAGGCACTAGCGGGGCTATCAGCACAGATACG.

The part of the CDR3 DNA that was read is TGTGCCAGTAACAACCTACAGGGAGGAGGCTATGGT. Translation gives CASNNLQGGGYG. The whole CDR3 protein reads CASNNLQGGGYGQYF. J is TRBJ2-4 and V is TRBV19, with D perhaps TRBD1 or TRBD2 (6 bases each). Read coverage stops 3 residues before the CDR3 terminus; the germline J gene supplies the remainder. Germline V gene data show CDR1 as LNHDA and CDR2 as SQIVND (reference sequence). The CDR3 totals 15 residues. Variable domain in full (rest from reference TRBV19 and TRBJ2-4): DGGITQSPKYLFRKEGQNVTLSCEQNLNHDAMYWYRQDPGQGLRLIYYSQIVNDFQKGDIAEGYSVSREKKESFPLTVTSAQKNPTAFYLCASNNLQGGGYGQYFGAGTRLSVL.

As regards this clone: With the read ending 3 residues before the CDR3 end, the germline J gene is used to fill in that end. The V and J genes are TRBV7-8 and TRBJ2-3, with D possibly TRBD1 on 6 matching bases. Per germline, CDR1 SGHVS and CDR2 FQNEAQ. This CDR3 has 14 residues. Incomplete CDR3 DNA: TGTGCCAGCAGCTACAGGGCCTCAGAGCAGCCG. It yields the protein CASSYRASEQP. The full CDR3 sequence reads CASSYRASEQPQYF.

To note about this clone: From the germline J gene comes the end of the CDR3, since the read stops 3 residues before it. The genes are TRBV20-1 and TRBJ1-1; 7 nucleotides agree with TRBD1. The CDR3 is 14 amino acids. Germline V gene sequence: CDR1 DFQATT, CDR2 SNEGSKA (reference sequence). The junction had 10 bases not matched to a gene; V was cut back by 4 bases and J by 5 bases. CDR3 protein: CSANTYRGGTEAFF. Partial CDR3 DNA: TGCAGTGCTAATACCTACAGGGGAGGAACTGAA.